The present TCR beta chain was sequenced within a study of T cell repertoires in cytomegalovirus infection. Study overall: Signatures in public TCR beta sequences pointed to both CMV infection and matching HLA type.

TCRdb redid the calling of the reads with MiXCR, one entry per CDR3 protein. Of 80,000 or so distinct CDR3 sequences listed, approximately 42% are singletons. Germline V gene sequence: CDR1 SGHTA, CDR2 FQGNSA. Trimming cost V 2 bases and J 2 bases, with 9 bases left between them. This CDR3 comprises 15 residues. To note about this clonotype: What it binds is not known.

This clonotype originated in a human donor in good health (CMV status not recorded). Some clones in this sample may be carry-over from other donors' samples. The chain joins TRBV7-2 to TRBJ2-2, with D possibly TRBD1 on 6 matching bases. The sample in question was CD8+ T cells from cultured PBMCs, obtained from culture after CMV antigen stimulation. This chain's CDR3 is CASSLSGANTGELFF. Written as DNA, the CDR3 is TGTGCCAGCAGCTTATCAGGGGCCAACACCGGGGAGCTGTTTTTT.